These T cell receptor beta chains were read from a single sample in a study of blood T cell repertoires in COVID-19. The method was immunoSEQ multiplex PCR; TCRdb's version includes in-frame clones alone and lacks a portion of them. Here the sample spans some 270,000 clones, 70% to 90% being singletons. Sample: PBMCs or T cells enriched from blood (not recorded which). All receptors come from a woman aged 25 to 39 who had recovered from COVID-19. Both conserved end residues are part of each CDR3. Fields, in order: clone size, CDR3 length, J gene, V gene, D gene, CDR3 DNA, CDR3 protein. The D gene is left open where the match is weak. Only part of the rows carry a size: once, few, many, or a class if the clone is expanded.

>.|18|TRBJ1-1|TRBV5-1|.
TGCGCCAGCAGCTGGGACCCAGGGGATACGAGCATGAACACTGAAGCTTTCTTT
CASSWDPGDTSMNTEAFF
>few|13|TRBJ1-6|TRBV10-3|TRBD1
TGTGCCATCCGGACAGGGGCTAATTCACCCCTCCACTTT
CAIRTGANSPLHF
>few|13|TRBJ1-1|TRBV12-3/TRBV12-4|.
TGTGCCAGCAGTTTTGAGGAGAACACTGAAGCTTTCTTT
CASSFEENTEAFF
>.|18|TRBJ1-5|TRBV6-1|.
TGTGCCAGCAGTGTCGGACTCGGGAGGATCTTGGGCAATCAGCCCCAGCATTTT
CASSVGLGRILGNQPQHF
>once|14|TRBJ1-1|TRBV7-2|TRBD1
TGTGCCAGCAGCAAAGACAGGGGAAGCACTGAAGCTTTCTTT
CASSKDRGSTEAFF
>.|15|TRBJ1-5|TRBV7-2|.
TGTGCCAGCAGCGTAGACAACTATAGCAATCAGCCCCAGCATTTT
CASSVDNYSNQPQHF
>.|17|TRBJ2-5|TRBV7-2|TRBD2
TGTGCCAGCAGCCTGGGGGCGGCTAGCGGGGGACAAGAGACCCAGTACTTC
CASSLGAASGGQETQYF
>.|15|TRBJ2-7|TRBV28|.
TGTGCCAGCAGCCGAGGACTCAGGGGGGACTACGAGCAGTACTTC
CASSRGLRGDYEQYF
>.|14|TRBJ2-2|TRBV7-3|.
TGTGCCAGCAGAAGACCCGGCGGGACCGGGGAGCTGTTTTTT
CASRRPGGTGELFF
>.|14|TRBJ2-7|TRBV27|TRBD2
TGTGCCAGCAGACGAGAGGCTCGAGCGGGAGAGCAGTACTTC
CASRREARAGEQYF
>.|16|TRBJ2-3|TRBV3-1/TRBV3-2|TRBD2
TGTGCCAGCAGCCAAGAACTAATAGCGGGAGACGATACGCAGTATTTT
CASSQELIAGDDTQYF
>.|14|TRBJ1-2|TRBV15|.
TGTGCCACCAGCAGAGATGCCCGCAGTCGCGGCTACACCTTC
CATSRDARSRGYTF
>.|18|TRBJ1-1|TRBV5-1|TRBD1
TGCGCCAGCAGCCCGACGGGACAGGGGGTGGGTATGAACACTGAAGCTTTCTTT
CASSPTGQGVGMNTEAFF
>.|13|TRBJ1-5|TRBV27|.
TGTGCCAGCAGCCTTGGGGAGAATCAGCCCCAGCATTTT
CASSLGENQPQHF
>.|15|TRBJ1-3|TRBV9|TRBD1
TGTGCCAGCAGCACCTCGACAGGGAATGGAAACACCATATATTTT
CASSTSTGNGNTIYF
>.|14|TRBJ1-4|TRBV30|.
TGTGCCTCCTCATCCCGTTACATGTATGAAAAACTGTTTTTT
CASSSRYMYEKLFF
>.|19|TRBJ2-7|TRBV5-6|TRBD2
TGTGCCAGCAGCTTGCCCGGCCTGAGGGGACTAGCGGACTCCTACGAGCAGTACTTC
CASSLPGLRGLADSYEQYF
>few|15|TRBJ2-5|TRBV24-1|TRBD1
TGTGCCACCAGTGACCCCAGGGGGTCGTGGGAGACCCAGTACTTC
CATSDPRGSWETQYF
>.|14|TRBJ2-3|TRBV30|TRBD2
TGTGCCTGGAAGGGCGGGGGGGAGGCAGATACGCAGTATTTT
CAWKGGGEADTQYF
>.|20|TRBJ2-2|TRBV5-1|TRBD1
TGCGCCAGCAGCTTCACGAGACAGGGGGCACCCTCCTCTAACACCGGGGAGCTGTTTTTT
CASSFTRQGAPSSNTGELFF
>.|14|TRBJ1-6|TRBV7-2|.
TGTGCCAGCAGCTTAATGACCTCGACAGGACTGTTCCACTTT
CASSLMTSTGLFHF
>.|16|TRBJ2-1|TRBV28|TRBD2
TGTGCCAGCAGTCGGCCGGGACTAGCGGGGATCAATGAGCAGTTCTTC
CASSRPGLAGINEQFF
>.|15|TRBJ2-1|TRBV25-1|.
TGTGCCAGCAGTGAAGGACTCGTCTCCTACAATGAGCAGTTCTTC
CASSEGLVSYNEQFF
>.|14|TRBJ2-3|TRBV13|TRBD2
TGTGCCAGCAGCCCAGCGGGGTCAACAGATACGCAGTATTTT
CASSPAGSTDTQYF
>.|13|TRBJ1-1|TRBV6-5|TRBD1
TGTGCCAGCAGCAAGTACGGACAGGGCGAGGCTTTCTTT
CASSKYGQGEAFF
>.|15|TRBJ2-3|TRBV11-2|TRBD1
TGTGCCAGCAGCTTGGGACAGGGGAGGACAGATACGCAGTATTTT
CASSLGQGRTDTQYF
>few|16|TRBJ1-2|TRBV7-9|TRBD1
TGTGCCAGCAGCTTAGCGGGGACAGGGAAGCTCTATGGCTACACCTTC
CASSLAGTGKLYGYTF
>few|14|TRBJ2-7|TRBV6-5|TRBD1
TGTGCCAGCAGAGTCGGGACAGGAGACTACGAGCAGTACTTC
CASRVGTGDYEQYF
>few|17|TRBJ1-5|TRBV7-2|TRBD1
TGTGCCAGCAGCTTAGGGACAGGGGGCTATAGCAATCAGCCCCAGCATTTT
CASSLGTGGYSNQPQHF
>.|17|TRBJ2-2|TRBV7-9|TRBD2
TGTGCCAGCACTCCCAGCCCAGGACTAGCTTTTACCGGGGAGCTGTTTTTT
CASTPSPGLAFTGELFF
>.|13|TRBJ1-1|TRBV5-4|.
TGTGCCAGCAGCCCAGGGCTGAACACTGAAGCTTTCTTT
CASSPGLNTEAFF
>.|15|TRBJ1-2|TRBV23-1|.
TGCGCCAGCAGTCCAATCGGGCGCGGTAGCGGTGGCTACACCTTC
CASSPIGRGSGGYTF
>.|16|TRBJ1-2|TRBV28|.
TGTGCCAGCAGTTTGCCCTTGGGGCTTAACAACTATGGCTACACCTTC
CASSLPLGLNNYGYTF
>.|16|TRBJ2-3|TRBV23-1|.
TGCGCCAGCAGTCAATCGGGGTGGACGGCCTGGACGGACAAGGGTTTT
CASSQSGWTAWTDKGF
>.|21|TRBJ1-5|TRBV21-1|.
TGTGCCAGCAGCAAAGCGAAATCCGGACAGGGTACTAGGGAGGAAGACCAGCCCCAGCATTTT
CASSKAKSGQGTREEDQPQHF
>.|14|TRBJ1-1|TRBV11-2|.
TGTGCCAGCAGCTTAATAGCCCGCGCCCCCGAAGCTTTCTTT
CASSLIARAPEAFF
>.|14|TRBJ2-7|TRBV7-9|TRBD1
TGTGCCAGCAGCCCGGGACAGGTCAACTACGAGCAGTACTTC
CASSPGQVNYEQYF
>.|15|TRBJ2-1|TRBV18|.
TGTGCCAGCTCCGACGGGCGGGGAATAAACAATGAGCAGTTCTTC
CASSDGRGINNEQFF
>.|17|TRBJ2-6|TRBV28|.
TGTGCCAGCAAACAGAGAGTCTTCAACTCTGGGGCCAACGTCCTGACTTTC
CASKQRVFNSGANVLTF
>.|14|TRBJ2-7|TRBV4-2|.
TGTGCCAGCAGCCAATCCAGAGCGATATACGAGCAGTACTTC
CASSQSRAIYEQYF
>.|14|TRBJ1-2|TRBV11-2|.
TGTGCCAGCAGCCTCGGACAGAACAACTATGGCTACACCTTC
CASSLGQNNYGYTF
>.|15|TRBJ1-2|TRBV11-2|.
TGTGCCAGCAGCTTAGACTCGGGGGTCCTCTATGGCTACACCTTC
CASSLDSGVLYGYTF
>many|17|TRBJ1-5|TRBV19|TRBD1
TGTGCCATCCAAGGACAGGTCCGATCTACGCCAAATCAGCCCCAGCATTTT
CAIQGQVRSTPNQPQHF
>.|12|TRBJ1-2|TRBV28|.
TGTGCCAGCAGTCCCGGGGACTATGGCTACACCTTC
CASSPGDYGYTF
>once|15|TRBJ2-4|TRBV18|.
TGTGCCAGCTCACCAGGGCAGCTAGCCAAAAACATTCAGTACTTC
CASSPGQLAKNIQYF
>.|18|TRBJ2-6|TRBV9|TRBD2
TGTGCCAGCAGCGTGCCTAGCGGACTGATCTCTGGGGCCAACGTCCTGACTTTC
CASSVPSGLISGANVLTF
>once|13|TRBJ2-7|TRBV29-1|TRBD2
TGCAGCGCCAAGGGGAGGGTTTCCTACGAGCAGTACTTC
CSAKGRVSYEQYF
>.|15|TRBJ1-1|TRBV6-5|TRBD1
TGTGCCAGCAGTTACTCGACAGGGGCCGGCACTGAAGCTTTCTTT
CASSYSTGAGTEAFF
>.|12|TRBJ1-2|TRBV29-1|.
TGCAGCGTTGACTCCGGGGGGTATGGCTACACCTTC
CSVDSGGYGYTF
>few|16|TRBJ1-5|TRBV19|.
TGTGCCAGTAGTTCCGGTCAGACAGCCAACAATCAGCCCCAGCATTTT
CASSSGQTANNQPQHF
>.|15|TRBJ2-1|TRBV28|.
TGTGCCAGCAGTTTACTACGGTTAGGGGCTATTGAGCAGTTCTTC
CASSLLRLGAIEQFF
>.|13|TRBJ1-5|TRBV12-3/TRBV12-4|.
TGTGCCAGCAGTTTATCGCAGAATCAGCCCCAGCATTTT
CASSLSQNQPQHF
>.|13|TRBJ1-1|TRBV14|.
TGTGCCAGCAGCCAAGCTAGGAACACTGAAGCTTTCTTT
CASSQARNTEAFF